This T cell receptor (beta chain) was documented in a study of blood T cell repertoires in COVID-19. Study-level background: PBMCs, B-cell-depleted T cells, or T cells were the source of the cDNA or gDNA that made up the material.

With 3 bases clipped from V and 1 base from J, the junction kept 6 bases outside the gene matches. The CDR3 sequence is 16 residues long. In germline, CDR1 is SGHTA, CDR2 FQGNSA. Under the authors' procedure: How many nucleated cells were present was estimated from reference gene primer amplification. TCRdb keeps only in-frame clones here, not all; method: immunoSEQ multiplex PCR. V, J and clone size were drawn from that table, and D and trimming were deduced from the DNA. The data contain some 300,000 clones, more than 90% of them singletons. Participant-given clinical history determined each cohort assignment. All exposed participants met a person with COVID-19 within 2 weeks before entering the study.

V and J are TRBV7-2 and TRBJ2-5, with TRBD2 identical over 9 bases. The sequencing input was PBMCs or T cells enriched from blood (not recorded which). This sequence originates from a woman in her 30s who had been exposed to COVID-19. The chain's CDR3 is CASSLASGAIQETQYF. The CDR3 region has the DNA TGTGCCAGCAGCTTGGCTAGCGGGGCGATCCAAGAGACCCAGTACTTC.